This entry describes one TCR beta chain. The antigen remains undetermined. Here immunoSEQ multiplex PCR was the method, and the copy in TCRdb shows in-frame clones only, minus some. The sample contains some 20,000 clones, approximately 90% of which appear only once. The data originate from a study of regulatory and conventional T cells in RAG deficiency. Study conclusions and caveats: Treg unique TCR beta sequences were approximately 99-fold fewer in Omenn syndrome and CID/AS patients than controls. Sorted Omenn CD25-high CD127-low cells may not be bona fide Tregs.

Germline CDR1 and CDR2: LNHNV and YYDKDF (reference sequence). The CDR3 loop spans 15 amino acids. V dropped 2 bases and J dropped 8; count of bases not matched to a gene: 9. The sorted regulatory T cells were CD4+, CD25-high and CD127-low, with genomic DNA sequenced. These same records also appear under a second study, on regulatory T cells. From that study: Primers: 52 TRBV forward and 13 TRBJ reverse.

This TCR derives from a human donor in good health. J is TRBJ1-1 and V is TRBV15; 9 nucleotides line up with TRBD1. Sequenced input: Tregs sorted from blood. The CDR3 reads CATSRRSGTGFEAFF. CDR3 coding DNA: TGTGCCACCAGCAGAAGAAGCGGGACAGGGTTCGAAGCTTTCTTT.